The present TCR beta chain was sequenced within a study of graft-versus-host responses after intestinal transplantation. Turning to the study itself: Transplants given to recipients were multivisceral, liver-intestinal, or isolated intestinal. Each patient got anti-thymocyte globulin induction, then tacrolimus and steroids for about 3 years.

Sequenced by immunoSEQ multiplex PCR; TCRdb stores in-frame clones only, minus some. The sample contains about 77,000 clones, approximately 90% of which appear only once. The J segment lost 1 base and the V segment lost 4 bases, leaving 8 bases of the junction unmatched. Germline V gives CDR1 MNHNS, CDR2 SASEGT. The CDR3 length is 18 residues. This clone was recorded a few times. Other DNA sequences in the sample encode the same CDR3. This chain uses TRBV6-1 with TRBJ2-6; 9 positions match TRBD1. The receptor was derived from a human patient who received an intestinal transplant, so some T cells may come from the graft donor. The sequencing here drew on PBMCs, taken 98 days after intestinal transplantation. The chain's CDR3 is CASSAMTGGGSGANVLTF. The CDR3 DNA follows: TGTGCCAGCAGTGCCATGACAGGGGGGGGATCTGGGGCCAACGTCCTGACTTTC.